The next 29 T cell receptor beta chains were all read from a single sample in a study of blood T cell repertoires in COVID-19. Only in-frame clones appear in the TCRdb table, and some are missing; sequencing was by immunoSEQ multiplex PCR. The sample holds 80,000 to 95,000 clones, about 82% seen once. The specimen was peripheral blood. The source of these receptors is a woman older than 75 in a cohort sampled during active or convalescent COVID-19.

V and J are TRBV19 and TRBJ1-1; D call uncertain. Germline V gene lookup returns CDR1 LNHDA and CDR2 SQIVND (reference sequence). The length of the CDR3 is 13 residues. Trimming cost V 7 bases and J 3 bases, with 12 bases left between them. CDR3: CASTLSMHTEAFF. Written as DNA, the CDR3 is TGTGCCAGTACCCTCTCTATGCACACTGAAGCTTTCTTT.

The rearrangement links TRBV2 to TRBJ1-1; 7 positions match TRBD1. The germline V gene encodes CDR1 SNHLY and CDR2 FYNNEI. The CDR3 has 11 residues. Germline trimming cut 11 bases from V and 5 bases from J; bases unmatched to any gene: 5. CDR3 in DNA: TGTGCCGCAGGGGGGAGGACTGAAGCTTTCTTT. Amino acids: CAAGGRTEAFF.

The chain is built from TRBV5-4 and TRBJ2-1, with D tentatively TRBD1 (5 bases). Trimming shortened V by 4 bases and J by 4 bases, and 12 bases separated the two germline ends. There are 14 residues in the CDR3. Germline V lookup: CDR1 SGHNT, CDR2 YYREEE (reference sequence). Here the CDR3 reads CASSPQPGYNEQFF. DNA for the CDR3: TGTGCCAGCAGCCCCCAACCAGGGTACAATGAGCAGTTCTTC.

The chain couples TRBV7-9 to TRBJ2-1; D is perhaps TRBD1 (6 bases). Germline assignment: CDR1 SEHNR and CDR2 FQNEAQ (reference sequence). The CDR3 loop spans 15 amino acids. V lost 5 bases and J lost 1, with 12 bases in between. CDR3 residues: CASSTLGGSYNEQFF. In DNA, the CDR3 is TGTGCCAGCAGCACCCTAGGGGGATCCTACAATGAGCAGTTCTTC. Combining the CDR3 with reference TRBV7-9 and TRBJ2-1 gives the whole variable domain DTGVSQNPRHKITKRGQNVTFRCDPISEHNRLYWYRQTLGQGPEFLTYFQNEAQLEKSRLLSDRFSAERPKGSFSTLEIQRTEQGDSAMYLCASSTLGGSYNEQFFGPGTRLTVL.

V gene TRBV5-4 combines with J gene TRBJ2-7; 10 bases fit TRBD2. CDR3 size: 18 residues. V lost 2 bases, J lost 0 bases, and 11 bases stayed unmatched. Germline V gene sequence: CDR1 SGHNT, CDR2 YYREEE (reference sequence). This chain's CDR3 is CASSLSLAGAARSYEQYF. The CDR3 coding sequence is TGTGCCAGCAGCTTAAGTCTAGCGGGAGCCGCCCGCTCCTACGAGCAGTACTTC.

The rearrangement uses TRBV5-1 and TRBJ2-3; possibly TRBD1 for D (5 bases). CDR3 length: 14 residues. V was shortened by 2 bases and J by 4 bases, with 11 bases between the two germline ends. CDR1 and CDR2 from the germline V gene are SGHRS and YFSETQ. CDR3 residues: CASSLGRAADTQYF. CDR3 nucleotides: TGCGCCAGCAGCTTAGGCAGGGCCGCAGATACGCAGTATTTT.

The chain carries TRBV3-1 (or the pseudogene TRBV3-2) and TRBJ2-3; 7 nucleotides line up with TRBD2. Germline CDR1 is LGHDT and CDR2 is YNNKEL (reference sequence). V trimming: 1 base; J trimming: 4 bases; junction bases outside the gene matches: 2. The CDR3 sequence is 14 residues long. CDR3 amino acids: CASSQGGRADTQYF. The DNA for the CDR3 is TGTGCCAGCAGCCAAGGTGGGAGGGCAGATACGCAGTATTTT.

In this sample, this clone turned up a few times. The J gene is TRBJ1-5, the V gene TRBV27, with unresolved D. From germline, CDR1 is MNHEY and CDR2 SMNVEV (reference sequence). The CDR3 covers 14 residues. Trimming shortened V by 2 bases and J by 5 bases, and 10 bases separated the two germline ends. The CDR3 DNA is TGTGCCAGCAGTTTAAACAGTTTATATCAGCCCCAGCATTTT. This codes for CASSLNSLYQPQHF.

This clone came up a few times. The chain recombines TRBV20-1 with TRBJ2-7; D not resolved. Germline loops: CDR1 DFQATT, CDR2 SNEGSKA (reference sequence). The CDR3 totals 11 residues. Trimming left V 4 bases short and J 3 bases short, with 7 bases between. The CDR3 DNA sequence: TGCAGTGCTATCGTCCTCTACGAGCAGTACTTC. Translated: CSAIVLYEQYF.

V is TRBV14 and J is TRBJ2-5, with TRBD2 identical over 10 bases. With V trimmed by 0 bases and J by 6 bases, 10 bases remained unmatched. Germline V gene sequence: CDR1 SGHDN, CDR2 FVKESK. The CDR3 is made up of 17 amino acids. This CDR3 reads CASSQDLLSGRTKTQYF. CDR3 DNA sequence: TGTGCCAGCAGCCAAGATTTACTTAGCGGGAGGACCAAGACCCAGTACTTC.

CDR3 bases: TGTGCCAGCTCACCGGGACAGCAAGAGACCCAGTACTTC. Amino acid sequence: CASSPGQQETQYF. The chain couples TRBV18 to TRBJ2-5; 7 bases line up with TRBD1. Losses at the gene ends were 3 bases for V and 2 bases for J; bases not matched to a gene: 0. CDR1 and CDR2 (germline): KGHSH, LQKENI. This CDR3 has 13 amino acids.

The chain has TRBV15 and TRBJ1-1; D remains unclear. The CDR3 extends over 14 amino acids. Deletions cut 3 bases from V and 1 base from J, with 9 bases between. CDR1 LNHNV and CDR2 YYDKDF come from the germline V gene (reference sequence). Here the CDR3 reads CATSSPRENTEAFF. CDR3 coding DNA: TGTGCCACCAGCAGCCCACGGGAGAACACTGAAGCTTTCTTT.

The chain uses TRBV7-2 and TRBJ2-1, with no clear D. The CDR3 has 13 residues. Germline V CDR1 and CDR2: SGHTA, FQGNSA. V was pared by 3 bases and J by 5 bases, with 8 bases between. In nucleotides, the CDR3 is TGTGCCAGCAGCTTGGGCGAAAACAATGAGCAGTTCTTC. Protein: CASSLGENNEQFF.

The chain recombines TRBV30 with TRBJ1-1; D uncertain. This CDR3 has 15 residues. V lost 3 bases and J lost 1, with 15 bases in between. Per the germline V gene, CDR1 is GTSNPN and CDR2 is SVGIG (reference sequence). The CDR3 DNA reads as TGTGCCTGGAGCAAGGGAGTTATTGCGAACACTGAAGCTTTCTTT. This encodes CAWSKGVIANTEAFF.

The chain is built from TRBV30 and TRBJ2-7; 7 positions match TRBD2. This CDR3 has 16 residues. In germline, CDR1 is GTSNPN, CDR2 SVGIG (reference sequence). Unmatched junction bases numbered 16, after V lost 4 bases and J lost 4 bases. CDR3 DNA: TGTGCCTGGAACACCCGGGGGGTGCGGGAGTTATACGAGCAGTACTTC. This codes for CAWNTRGVRELYEQYF.

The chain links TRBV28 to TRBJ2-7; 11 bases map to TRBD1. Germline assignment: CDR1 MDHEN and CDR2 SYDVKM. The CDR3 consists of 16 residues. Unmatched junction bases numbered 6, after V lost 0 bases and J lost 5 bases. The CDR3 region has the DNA TGTGCCAGCAGTTTATGGGGGACAGGGGGTACCGACGAGCAGTACTTC. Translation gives CASSLWGTGGTDEQYF.

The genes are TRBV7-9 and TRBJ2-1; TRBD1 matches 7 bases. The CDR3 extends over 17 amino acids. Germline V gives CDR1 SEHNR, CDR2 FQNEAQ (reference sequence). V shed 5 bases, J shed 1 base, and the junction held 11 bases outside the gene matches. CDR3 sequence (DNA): TGTGCCAGCAGCACCTGGACAGGTGGAGGATCCTACAATGAGCAGTTCTTC. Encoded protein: CASSTWTGGGSYNEQFF.

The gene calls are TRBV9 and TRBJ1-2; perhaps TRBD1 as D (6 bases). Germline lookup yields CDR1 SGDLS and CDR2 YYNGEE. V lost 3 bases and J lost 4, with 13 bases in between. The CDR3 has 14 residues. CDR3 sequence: CASSETGRTYGYTF. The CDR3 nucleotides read TGTGCCAGCAGCGAAACAGGGCGAACCTATGGCTACACCTTC.

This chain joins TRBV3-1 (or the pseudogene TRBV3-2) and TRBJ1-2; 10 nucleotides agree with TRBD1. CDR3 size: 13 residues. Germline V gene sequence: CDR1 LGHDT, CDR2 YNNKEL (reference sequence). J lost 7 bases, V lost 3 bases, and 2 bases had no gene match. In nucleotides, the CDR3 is TGTGCCAGCAGCCAGGGACAGGGGCTTGGCTACACCTTC. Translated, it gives CASSQGQGLGYTF.

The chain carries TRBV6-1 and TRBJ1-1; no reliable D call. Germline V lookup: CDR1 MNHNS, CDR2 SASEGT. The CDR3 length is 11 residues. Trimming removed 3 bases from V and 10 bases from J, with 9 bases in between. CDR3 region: CASSEDYAAFF. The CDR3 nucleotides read TGTGCCAGCAGTGAGGACTATGCAGCTTTCTTT.

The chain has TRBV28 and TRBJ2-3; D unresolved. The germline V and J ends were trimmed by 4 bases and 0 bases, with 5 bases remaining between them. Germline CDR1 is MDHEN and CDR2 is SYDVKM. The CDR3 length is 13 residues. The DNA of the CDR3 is TGTGCCAGCAGTTCCTCGAGCACAGATACGCAGTATTTT. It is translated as CASSSSSTDTQYF.

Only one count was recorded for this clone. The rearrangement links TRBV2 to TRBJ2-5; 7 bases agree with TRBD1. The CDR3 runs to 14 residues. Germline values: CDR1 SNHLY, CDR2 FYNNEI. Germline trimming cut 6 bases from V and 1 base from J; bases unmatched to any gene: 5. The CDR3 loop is CASRPGTAQETQYF. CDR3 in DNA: TGTGCCAGCAGACCCGGGACAGCCCAAGAGACCCAGTACTTC.

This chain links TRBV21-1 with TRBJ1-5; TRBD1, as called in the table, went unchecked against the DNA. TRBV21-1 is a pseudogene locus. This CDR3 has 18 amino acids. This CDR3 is CASSKGGQGTRGEEPQHF. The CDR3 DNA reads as TGTGCCAGCAGCAAAGGGGGCCAGGGGACGAGGGGTGAGGAGCCCCAGCATTTT.

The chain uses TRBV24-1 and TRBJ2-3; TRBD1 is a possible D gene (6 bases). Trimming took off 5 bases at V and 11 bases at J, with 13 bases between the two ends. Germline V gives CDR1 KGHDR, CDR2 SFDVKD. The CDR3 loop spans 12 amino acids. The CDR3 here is CATSGEWGRQYF. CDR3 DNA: TGTGCCACCAGTGGGGAGTGGGGGCGGCAGTATTTT.

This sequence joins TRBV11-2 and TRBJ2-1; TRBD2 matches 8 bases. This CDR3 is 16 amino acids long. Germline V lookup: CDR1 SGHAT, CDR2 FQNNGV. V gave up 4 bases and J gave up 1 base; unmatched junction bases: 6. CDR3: CASSSKLAESYNEQFF. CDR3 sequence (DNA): TGTGCCAGCAGCTCAAAACTAGCGGAATCCTACAATGAGCAGTTCTTC.

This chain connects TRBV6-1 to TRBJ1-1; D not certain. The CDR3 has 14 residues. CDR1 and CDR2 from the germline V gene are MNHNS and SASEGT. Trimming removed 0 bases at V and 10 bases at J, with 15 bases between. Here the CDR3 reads CASSEAWSMGRAFF. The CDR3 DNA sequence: TGTGCCAGCAGTGAAGCCTGGTCGATGGGGAGAGCTTTCTTT.

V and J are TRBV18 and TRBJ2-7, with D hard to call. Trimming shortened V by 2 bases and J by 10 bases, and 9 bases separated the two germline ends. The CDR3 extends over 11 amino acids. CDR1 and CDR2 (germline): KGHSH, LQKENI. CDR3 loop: CASSPGRIQYV. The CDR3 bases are TGTGCCAGCTCACCAGGCAGGATCCAGTACGTC.

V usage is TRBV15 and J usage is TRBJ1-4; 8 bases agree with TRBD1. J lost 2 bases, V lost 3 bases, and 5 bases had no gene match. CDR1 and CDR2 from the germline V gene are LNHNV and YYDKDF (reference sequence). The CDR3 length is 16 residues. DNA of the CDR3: TGTGCCACCAGCAGGTCCGACAGGGGCACTAATGAAAAACTGTTTTTT. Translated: CATSRSDRGTNEKLFF.

CDR3 coding DNA: TGTGCCAGTAGTTCTAGCGGGGTCAGCTCCTACGAGCAGTACTTC. This codes for CASSSSGVSSYEQYF. This chain joins TRBV19 and TRBJ2-7, with TRBD2 matching 9 bases. Per germline, CDR1 LNHDA and CDR2 SQIVND (reference sequence). CDR3 length: 15 amino acids. V lost 5 bases to trimming and J lost 0 bases; unmatched junction nucleotides: 5.